This T cell receptor (beta chain) comes out of a study of blood T cells in healthy people across ages. CDR3 size: 15 residues. Per the germline V gene, CDR1 is MNHNS and CDR2 is SASEGT. The second PCR ran roughly 7 to 12 cycles with a sample-barcoded 5' primer and J-beta primers. TCRdb recomputed calls from the 5' RACE reads with MiXCR, one row per CDR3 protein. The sample includes fewer than 1.5 million distinct CDR3 sequences, about 43% of them seen just once. The chain carries TRBV6-1 and TRBJ2-1, with a weak D call TRBD1 (6 bases). The J call is uncertain, as TRBJ2-7 better fits the DNA end. The specimen was blood. The TCR was taken from a young woman in good health. The CDR3 DNA reads TGTGCCAGCAGGGAACAGGGTCCCTCCTACAATGAGCAGTACTTC. Its translation: CASREQGPSYNEQYF.